This entry lists 22 T cell receptor beta chains sequenced from one sample in a study of cytomegalovirus exposure and HLA in healthy donors (dated by TCRdb to about 2017). Library creation used the immunoSEQ multiplex PCR assay. In TCRdb, the immuneACCESS table is reduced to in-frame sequences with V and J assigned. These tables do not hold every clone; where another copy was compared, an unresolved V gene accounts for under half, and the others remain unexplained. The sample table records roughly 300,000 clones; approximately 86% of these occur just once. The top ten hold about 1% of the sample. Source material: PBMCs. These TCRs come from a woman aged 30 to 39 in good health and CMV-seropositive.

The genes are TRBV12-2 and TRBJ2-7; the table's D call of TRBD2 was not tested on the DNA. TRBV12-2 is labeled a pseudogene. This CDR3 has 17 amino acids. The CDR3 region has the DNA TGTGCAAGTCGCTTAGCGCTCAGAGGGACTAGCGGCTACGAGCAGTACTTC. Protein: CASRLALRGTSGYEQYF.

This clone appeared a few times. The rearrangement links TRBV5-6 to TRBJ1-6; D not resolved. V lost 0 bases and J 8 bases, leaving 12 bases between the germline ends. Germline V gene lookup returns CDR1 SGHDT and CDR2 YYEEEE. The CDR3 has 15 residues. The CDR3 bases are TGTGCCAGCAGCTTGGACCCCCGAGGTGATTCACCCCTCCACTTT. It is translated as CASSLDPRGDSPLHF.

V usage is TRBV28 and J usage is TRBJ1-1; no clear D gene. The CDR3 consists of 14 residues. Deletions cut 2 bases from V and 5 bases from J, with 12 bases between. CDR1 and CDR2 (germline): MDHEN, SYDVKM. Here the CDR3 reads CASSLPPVKTEAFF. Here the CDR3 DNA reads TGTGCCAGCAGTTTACCCCCAGTTAAAACTGAAGCTTTCTTT.

This chain uses TRBV30 with TRBJ2-7; 12 bases fit TRBD2. CDR1 is GTSNPN, CDR2 SVGIG, per germline (reference sequence). There are 18 residues in the CDR3. Trimming took 0 bases from V and 2 from J; bases not matched to a gene: 11. The CDR3 loop reads CAWSVRLAGGPFPYEQYF. CDR3 sequence (DNA): TGTGCCTGGAGTGTACGTCTAGCGGGAGGGCCATTTCCCTACGAGCAGTACTTC.

This rearrangement joins TRBV10-1 to TRBJ1-3, with D maybe TRBD1 (6 bases). V lost 2 bases, J lost 0 bases, and 11 bases lay in between. Germline V gene sequence: CDR1 WNHNN, CDR2 SYGVQD (reference sequence). The CDR3 runs 16 residues. DNA for the CDR3: TGCGCCAGCAGTGAGCCGGACAGCCACTCTGGAAACACCATATATTTT. It translates to CASSEPDSHSGNTIYF.

The rearrangement joins TRBV9 to TRBJ1-1; a possible D gene is TRBD1 (6 bases). V lost 4 bases to trimming and J lost 4 bases, with 20 bases between them. This CDR3 is built from 16 residues. CDR1 is SGDLS, CDR2 YYNGEE, per germline. CDR3 protein: CASSPNWGRAGTEAFF. The CDR3 DNA reads as TGTGCCAGCAGCCCGAATTGGGGGCGCGCGGGCACTGAAGCTTTCTTT.

The rearrangement uses TRBV27 and TRBJ1-1; D gene unclear. Germline CDR1 and CDR2: MNHEY and SMNVEV (reference sequence). The CDR3 sequence is 13 residues long. Trimming pared 2 bases from V and 4 bases from J, leaving 8 bases between. Written as DNA, the CDR3 is TGTGCCAGCAGTTTACCGGGAGGCACTGAAGCTTTCTTT. Amino acids: CASSLPGGTEAFF.

CDR3 in amino acids: CASSDRSGGARGTDTQYF. CDR3 in DNA: TGTGCCAGCAGTGACCGTAGCGGGGGGGCCCGCGGAACAGATACGCAGTATTTT. The rearrangement joins TRBV25-1 to TRBJ2-3; 11 nucleotides line up with TRBD2. The CDR3 has 18 amino acids. CDR1 is MGHDK and CDR2 is SYGVNS in the germline V gene. Losses at the gene ends were 3 bases for V and 3 bases for J; bases not matched to a gene: 11.

This chain connects TRBV7-9 to TRBJ2-2, with 7 bases identical to TRBD1. Losses at the gene ends were 5 bases for V and 4 bases for J; bases not matched to a gene: 4. The CDR3 totals 14 residues. CDR1 and CDR2 from the germline V gene are SEHNR and FQNEAQ (reference sequence). CDR3 in DNA: TGTGCCAGCAGCGCCACAGGGGTCACCGGGGAGCTGTTTTTT. Its translation: CASSATGVTGELFF.

J is TRBJ2-5 and V is TRBV9; D perhaps matches TRBD1 (5 bases). Germline V gives CDR1 SGDLS, CDR2 YYNGEE. Trimming stripped 0 bases from V and 0 bases from J, with 9 bases between. This CDR3 region has 15 residues. In DNA form, the CDR3 reads TGTGCCAGCAGCGTAGGGGCCAGGGACCAAGAGACCCAGTACTTC. It is translated as CASSVGARDQETQYF.

V and J are TRBV29-1 and TRBJ2-3, with 8 bases aligning to TRBD2. After removal of 6 bases from V and 6 bases from J, the junction contained 17 bases not matched to a gene. This CDR3 has 16 amino acids. Germline CDR1 is SQVTM and CDR2 is ANQGSEA. CDR3 sequence: CSVRPLLAESRDTQYF. As DNA, the CDR3 is TGCAGCGTCCGACCCCTACTAGCGGAGTCAAGGGATACGCAGTATTTT.

A note on this clone: In the same sample, other DNA sequences code for this CDR3. The chain has TRBV27 and TRBJ2-7; D remains ambiguous. Trimming removed 0 bases from V and 0 bases from J, with 3 bases in between. Germline CDR1 reads MNHEY; CDR2 reads SMNVEV (reference sequence). The CDR3 has 13 amino acids. The CDR3, as DNA: TGTGCCAGCAGTTTATCGGGCTCCTACGAGCAGTACTTC. Translating it yields CASSLSGSYEQYF.

This chain connects TRBV15 to TRBJ2-7; 8 bases align to TRBD2. CDR1 and CDR2 from the germline V gene are LNHNV and YYDKDF (reference sequence). With 2 bases clipped from V and 0 bases from J, the junction kept 3 bases outside the gene matches. There are 15 residues in the CDR3. The CDR3 bases are TGTGCCACCAGCAGATCGGGGGGGACCTCCTACGAGCAGTACTTC. Translating it yields CATSRSGGTSYEQYF.

CDR3: CASSLPGQLNTEAFF. In DNA, the CDR3 is TGTGCCAGCAGTCTGCCGGGACAGCTGAACACTGAAGCTTTCTTT. This sequence joins TRBV27 and TRBJ1-1, with 7 bases matching TRBD1. The CDR3 is made up of 15 amino acids. Germline V gene data show CDR1 as MNHEY and CDR2 as SMNVEV (reference sequence). V was pared by 5 bases and J by 0 bases, with 6 bases of the junction left unmatched.

The genes are TRBV5-1 and TRBJ2-2, with a possible D match to TRBD1 (6 bases). V lost 0 bases and J 5 bases, leaving 11 bases between the germline ends. The germline V gene has CDR1 SGHRS and CDR2 YFSETQ. The CDR3 has 15 residues. The CDR3 coding sequence is TGCGCCAGCAGCTTGGTAATGCAGGGGACCGGGGAGCTGTTTTTT. Its translation: CASSLVMQGTGELFF.

The chain recombines TRBV5-6 with TRBJ1-2, with D perhaps matching TRBD1 (5 bases). Deletions cut 2 bases from V and 6 bases from J, with 17 bases between. Looked up from germline, CDR1 is SGHDT and CDR2 is YYEEEE. The CDR3 runs 15 residues. CDR3 sequence reads: CASSFAGTEPNGYTF. The CDR3 nucleotides are TGTGCCAGCAGCTTTGCCGGGACGGAGCCGAATGGCTACACCTTC.

Concerning this clone itself: Other DNA sequences in the sample encode the same CDR3. This chain joins TRBV30 and TRBJ2-1; unclear D gene. The V end was cut by 0 bases, the J end by 6 bases, with 3 bases between. The CDR3 has 11 residues. Germline V gene sequence: CDR1 GTSNPN, CDR2 SVGIG (reference sequence). Written as DNA, the CDR3 is TGTGCCTGGAGTGTAGGCAATGAGCAGTTCTTC. This sequence encodes CAWSVGNEQFF. The full variable domain, rest sourced from reference TRBV30 and TRBJ2-1, is SQTIHQWPATLVQPVGSPLSLECTVEGTSNPNLYWYRQAAGRGLQLLFYSVGIGQISSEVPQNLSASRPQDRQFILSSKKLLLSDSGFYLCAWSVGNEQFFGPGTRLTVL.

The rearrangement joins TRBV7-2 to TRBJ2-7; weak D call: TRBD2 (6 bases). V was shortened by 4 bases and J by 0 bases, with 16 bases between the two germline ends. CDR3 length: 16 amino acids. In germline, CDR1 is SGHTA, CDR2 FQGNSA. As DNA, the CDR3 is TGTGCCAGCAGCTCCCAGCGGGCGGCAACCTCCTACGAGCAGTACTTC. Residues: CASSSQRAATSYEQYF.

This clone occurred a few times. This chain uses TRBV27 with TRBJ2-7, with D possibly TRBD2 on 6 matching bases. The CDR3 consists of 14 residues. V was cut by 6 bases and J by 0 bases, with 12 bases left in between. Per the germline V gene, CDR1 is MNHEY and CDR2 is SMNVEV (reference sequence). The CDR3 is CASRFSSGSYEQYF. The DNA of the CDR3 is TGTGCCAGCAGGTTTAGTAGCGGCTCCTACGAGCAGTACTTC.

This clone appeared a few times. This chain uses TRBV6-5 with TRBJ1-5; weak D call: TRBD1 (5 bases). There are 13 residues in the CDR3. The germline gives CDR1 MNHEY, CDR2 SVGAGI. V was shortened by 4 bases and J by 6 bases, with 10 bases between the two germline ends. CDR3 in DNA: TGTGCCAGCAGTTTCGCAAGGGGTCAGCCCCAGCATTTT. Its translation is CASSFARGQPQHF.

The chain couples TRBV5-4 to TRBJ2-1, with 9 bases that match TRBD2. Looked up from germline, CDR1 is SGHNT and CDR2 is YYREEE (reference sequence). Losses at the gene ends were 4 bases for V and 8 bases for J; bases not matched to a gene: 7. This CDR3 is built from 14 residues. The CDR3 sequence is CASSTREGSDEQFF. As DNA, the CDR3 is TGTGCCAGCAGCACGCGGGAGGGCTCGGATGAGCAGTTCTTC.

CDR3 region: CASSTPKGGVYEQYF. The CDR3 bases are TGTGCCAGCAGCACCCCTAAGGGGGGAGTCTACGAGCAGTACTTC. The V and J genes are TRBV11-2 and TRBJ2-7; D might be TRBD1 or TRBD2, each matching 6 bases. Trimming took 5 bases from V and 3 from J, leaving 17 bases between them. In germline, CDR1 is SGHAT, CDR2 FQNNGV. This CDR3 has 15 amino acids. The full variable domain, with the rest looked up from reference TRBV11-2 and TRBJ2-7, is EAGVAQSPRYKIIEKRQSVAFWCNPISGHATLYWYQQILGQGPKLLIQFQNNGVVDDSQLPKDRFSAERLKGVDSTLKIQPAKLEDSAVYLCASSTPKGGVYEQYFGPGTRLTVT.